A selection of T cell receptor beta chains follows, all from one sample in a study of a mutant IDH1 vaccine in newly diagnosed glioma. Sequenced by immunoSEQ multiplex PCR; TCRdb stores in-frame clones only, minus some. The sample consists of approximately 84,000 clones, approximately 80% of them appearing once. The antigens these receptors bind are not known. The source material was PBMCs, sampled from a glioma patient whose treatment included an IDH1 peptide vaccine. Every receptor here comes from a man aged 40-55 years with glioma. CDR3s include the opening cysteine and the closing phenylalanine or tryptophan. Fields, in order: D gene, J gene, clone size, V gene, CDR3 DNA, CDR3 protein. A D gene is named only where the DNA matches it firmly. Clone size is not always given. Where it is, it says once, few, many or a class for expanded clones.

-	TRBJ1-3	-	TRBV12-5	TGTGCTAGTGGTTTGGGGATAGGAAACACCATATATTTT	CASGLGIGNTIYF
-	TRBJ2-3	-	TRBV10-3	TGTGCCATCCAGCACAACCCTGATACGCAGTATTTT	CAIQHNPDTQYF
-	TRBJ2-2	few	TRBV4-3	TGCGCCAGCTCTCTCCTAAGGAACACCGGGGAGCTGTTTTTT	CASSLLRNTGELFF
-	TRBJ1-1	few	TRBV30	TGTGCCTGGAGTTTTGATGGCACTGAAGCTTTCTTT	CAWSFDGTEAFF
-	TRBJ2-3	-	TRBV5-4	TGTGCCAGCAGCTTGGGGTCCCTTCTCACAGATACGCAGTATTTT	CASSLGSLLTDTQYF
-	TRBJ1-5	once	TRBV7-8	TGTGCCAGCAGCTTAGCCGGCAGGAGTCCCTCGGGAGCCCAGCATTTT	CASSLAGRSPSGAQHF
-	TRBJ2-7	-	TRBV28	TGTGCCAGCAGTTCCCTTAGCAGGGGCCTCTACGAGCAGTACTTC	CASSSLSRGLYEQYF
-	TRBJ1-2	-	TRBV7-2	TGTGCCAGCAGCCGGCGGGCCCAGGGCGTCGATGGCTACACCTTC	CASSRRAQGVDGYTF
-	TRBJ1-1	-	TRBV27	TGTGCCAGCAGTCTGAACAGACTTCCAATTGAAGCTTTCTTT	CASSLNRLPIEAFF
-	TRBJ1-2	-	TRBV9	TGTGCCAGCAGCGTAGAGGCGGCCCCCCTTGGCTACACCTTC	CASSVEAAPLGYTF
TRBD2	TRBJ2-7	-	TRBV29-1	TGCAGCGTTGAACCCCGGGAGGCCCTCTGGGGGTACGAGCAGTACTTC	CSVEPREALWGYEQYF
-	TRBJ2-7	-	TRBV27	TGTGCCAGCAATAAGAAGGGTCCTTCCTACGAGCAGTACTTC	CASNKKGPSYEQYF
-	TRBJ2-7	once	TRBV4-2	TGTGCCAGCAGCCAAGATCTTAGAGAAGAGCAGTACTTC	CASSQDLREEQYF
TRBD2	TRBJ2-5	-	TRBV29-1	TGCAGCGTTGAGTCGTGGACTAGCGGGAACCAAGAGACCCAGTACTTC	CSVESWTSGNQETQYF
-	TRBJ1-1	few	TRBV30	TGTGCCTGGAGGGGGGTCGGGTTCTTGAACACTGAAGCTTTCTTT	CAWRGVGFLNTEAFF
-	TRBJ1-4	-	TRBV4-3	TGCGCCAGCAGCCAAGATTTGCAGGAAAAACTGTTTTTT	CASSQDLQEKLFF
-	TRBJ2-3	once	TRBV4-3	TGCGCCAGCAGCCTTGATCGGGCGGCTAGCACAGATACGCAGTATTTT	CASSLDRAASTDTQYF
-	TRBJ2-3	-	TRBV7-2	TGTGCCAGCAGCGCGCGGCGTGGGTGGGATACGCAGTATTTT	CASSARRGWDTQYF
TRBD1	TRBJ1-3	-	TRBV4-2	TGTGCCAGCAGCCAAGAGTCCCCCGGGACAGATACTGGAAACACCATATATTTT	CASSQESPGTDTGNTIYF
TRBD1	TRBJ1-6	-	TRBV7-2	TGTGCCAGCAGCTTTCGGACAGGGGCGACCTATAATTCACCCCTCCACTTT	CASSFRTGATYNSPLHF
TRBD1	TRBJ2-5	-	TRBV5-1	TGCGCCAGCAGCCTCCCGGACAGGGGGAGAGGAGAGACCCAGTACTTC	CASSLPDRGRGETQYF
TRBD1	TRBJ1-2	-	TRBV7-6	TGTGCCAGCAGCTTAGCCGGGACAGGGCAGGATGGCTACACCTTC	CASSLAGTGQDGYTF
TRBD2	TRBJ2-1	-	TRBV7-2	TGTGCCAGCAGCTTAGAGGCTAGCGGGACATTAGGAAATGAGCAGTTCTTC	CASSLEASGTLGNEQFF
TRBD1	TRBJ1-5	-	TRBV30	TGTGCCTGGAGTACAGGGGAATATAGCAATCAGCCCCAGCATTTT	CAWSTGEYSNQPQHF
-	TRBJ1-6	few	TRBV18	TGTGCCAGCTCACCAGACAGCAATTCACCCCTCCACTTT	CASSPDSNSPLHF
TRBD1	TRBJ2-7	-	TRBV30	TGTGCCTGGAGTGTGGGACAGGGGCGTTCCTACGAGCAGTACTTC	CAWSVGQGRSYEQYF
-	TRBJ2-7	few	TRBV10-1	TGCGCCAGCAGTGAAGGCGGCTCAGAGTACGAGCAGTACTTC	CASSEGGSEYEQYF
TRBD2	TRBJ2-5	-	TRBV27	TGTGCCAGCATCGCTAGCGGGGCGGGGACCCAGTACTTC	CASIASGAGTQYF
TRBD1	TRBJ1-6	-	TRBV10-3	TGTGCCATCAGCCCTAAGGGGGCAGAATATAATTCACCCCTCCACTTT	CAISPKGAEYNSPLHF
-	TRBJ1-6	-	TRBV20-1	TGCAGTGCTGGGCCTCCACCCCTCCACTTT	CSAGPPPLHF
TRBD1	TRBJ2-1	once	TRBV5-4	TGTGCCAGCAGCCAAGGGACAGGTGTCAATGAGCAGTTCTTC	CASSQGTGVNEQFF
-	TRBJ2-3	-	TRBV7-2	TGTGCCAGCAGCTTAAGGGACAACACAGATACGCAGTATTTT	CASSLRDNTDTQYF